The present TCR beta chain was sequenced within a study of molecular identifiers for immune sequencing clone quantification. Study-wide results and caveats: Clones above 20 RNA copies contained over 99% of effector molecules and under 1% of naive molecules. Detection of one spiked Jurkat cell's TCR RNA reportedly worked in one million naive cells.

This CDR3 spans 14 amino acids. Trimming stripped 6 bases from V and 2 bases from J, with 13 bases between. The CD8+CD4-CCR7+CD45RA+ phenotype defined the sorted naive CD8 T cells. This clonotype was picked up many times. Antigen unknown. Libraries of bulk TCR were made by previously described methods (with listed TCR primers). A single record per CDR3 protein comes from TCRdb applying MiXCR to the PCR reads. The table lists 400,000 to 600,000 distinct CDR3 sequences, under 30% of them singletons. The receptor's source is a human donor in good health. Some libraries in this study had Jurkat cell RNA spiked in. The sample consisted of naive CD8+ T cells from blood, with Jurkat cell RNA spiked in. Subset: FACS-sorted CD8+CD4-CCR7+CD45RA+ naive T cells. The chain recombines TRBV12-3 or TRBV12-4 with TRBJ2-5; D may match TRBD1 or TRBD2 (6 bases each). In DNA, the CDR3 is TGTGCCAGCAGGCGGGACACCCGTCAAGAGACCCAGTACTTC. Protein sequence: CASRRDTRQETQYF.